This T cell receptor beta chain was captured in a study of T-cell memory formation after mild COVID-19. 5'RACE primed from the constant segment yielded TCR alpha and TCR beta cDNA libraries bearing sample barcodes and UMIs. MiXCR, applied by TCRdb to the 5' RACE reads, yields one record per CDR3 protein. The table shows 350,000 to 450,000 distinct CDR3 sequences, with about 20% occurring only once. Remarks on this clonotype: What it binds is not known.

Study observations and caveats: Second-wave clones reaching peak frequency on day 37 lacked confirmed SARS-CoV-2 specificity.

Germline V gene data show CDR1 as SGHAT and CDR2 as FQNNGV. Trimming took off 5 bases at V and 3 bases at J, with 10 bases between the two ends. The CDR3 has 13 amino acids. The sample was PBMCs or a T cell subset sorted from them (not recorded which). The sequence derives from an adult woman who had mild COVID-19 (a few samples of this study predate the infection). Cell type and time point are not known. This chain links TRBV11-2 with TRBJ1-1; D unresolved. CDR3 DNA: TGTGCCAGCAGCGGCGGGTTCTACACTGAAGCTTTCTTT. As protein: CASSGGFYTEAFF.